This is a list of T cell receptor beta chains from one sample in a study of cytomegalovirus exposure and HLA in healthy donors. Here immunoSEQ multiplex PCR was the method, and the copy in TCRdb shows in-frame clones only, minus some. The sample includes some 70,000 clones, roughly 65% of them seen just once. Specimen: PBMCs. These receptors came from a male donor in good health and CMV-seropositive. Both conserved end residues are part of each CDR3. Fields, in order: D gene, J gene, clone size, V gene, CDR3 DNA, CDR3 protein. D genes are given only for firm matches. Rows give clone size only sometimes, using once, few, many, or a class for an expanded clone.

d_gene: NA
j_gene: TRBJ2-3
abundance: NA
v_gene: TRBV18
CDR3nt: TGTGCCAGCTCACCCCGTCCCAGGGGAAGCACAGATACGCAGTATTTT
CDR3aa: CASSPRPRGSTDTQYF

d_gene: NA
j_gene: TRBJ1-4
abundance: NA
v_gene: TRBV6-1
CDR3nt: TGTGCCAGCAGTTATGGCGGGCGGTTGGAAAAACTGTTTTTT
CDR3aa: CASSYGGRLEKLFF

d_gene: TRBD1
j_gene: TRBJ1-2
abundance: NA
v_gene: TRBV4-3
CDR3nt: TGCGCCAGCAGCCGCTCCCACGAGGGGGCGCGGGGCTACACCTTC
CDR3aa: CASSRSHEGARGYTF

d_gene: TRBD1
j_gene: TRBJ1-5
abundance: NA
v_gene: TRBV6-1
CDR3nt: TGTGCCAGCAGTGAAACAGGGGGCGTTCGCCAGCCCCAGCATTTT
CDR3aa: CASSETGGVRQPQHF

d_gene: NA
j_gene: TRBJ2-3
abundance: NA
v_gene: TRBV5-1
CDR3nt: TGCGCCAGCAGCTTGGGACAGGCTTACACAGATACGCAGTATTTT
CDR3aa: CASSLGQAYTDTQYF

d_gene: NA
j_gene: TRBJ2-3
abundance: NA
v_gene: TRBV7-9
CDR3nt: TGTGCCAGCCAACCTCCCGGGAGAGGAGATACGCAGTATTTT
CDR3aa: CASQPPGRGDTQYF

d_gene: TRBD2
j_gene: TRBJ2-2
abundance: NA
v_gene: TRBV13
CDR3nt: TGTGCCAGCACCATACTAGCGGGAGGGCCAGCCGGGGAGCTGTTTTTT
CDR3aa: CASTILAGGPAGELFF

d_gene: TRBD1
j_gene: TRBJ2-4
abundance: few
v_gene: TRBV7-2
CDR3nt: TGTGCCAGCAGCCCAAGACAGGGGGCGAACGTACTAGCCAAAAACATTCAGTACTTC
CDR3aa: CASSPRQGANVLAKNIQYF

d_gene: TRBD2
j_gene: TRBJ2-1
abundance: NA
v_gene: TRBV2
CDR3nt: TGTGCCAGCAGTGCAACCGGGACTACGGAGCAGTTCTTC
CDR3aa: CASSATGTTEQFF

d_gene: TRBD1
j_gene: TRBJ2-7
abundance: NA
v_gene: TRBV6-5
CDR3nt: TGTGCCAGCAGTTACTCGGTGGGACAGGGTTACGAGCAGTACTTC
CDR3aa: CASSYSVGQGYEQYF

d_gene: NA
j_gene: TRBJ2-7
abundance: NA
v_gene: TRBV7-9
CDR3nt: TGTGCCAGCAGCGATGGGGCGGAGGGCTTCTCCTACGAGCAGTACTTC
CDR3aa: CASSDGAEGFSYEQYF

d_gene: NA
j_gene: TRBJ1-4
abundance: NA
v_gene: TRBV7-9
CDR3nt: TGTGCCAGCAGCCGCATTGGGGGCACTAATGAAAAACTGTTTTTT
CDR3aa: CASSRIGGTNEKLFF

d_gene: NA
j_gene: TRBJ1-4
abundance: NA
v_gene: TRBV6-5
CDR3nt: TGTGCCAGCAGTTACGGAGGGGCGAATGAAAAACTGTTTTTT
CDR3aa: CASSYGGANEKLFF

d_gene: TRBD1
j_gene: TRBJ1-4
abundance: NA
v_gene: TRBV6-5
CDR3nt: TGTGCCAGCAGTTACCACCACAGGGGTGAAAAACTGTTTTTT
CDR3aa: CASSYHHRGEKLFF

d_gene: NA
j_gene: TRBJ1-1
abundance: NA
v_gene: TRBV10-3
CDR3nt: TGTGCCATGCAACAGGGCTGGGACACTGAAGCTTTCTTT
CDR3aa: CAMQQGWDTEAFF

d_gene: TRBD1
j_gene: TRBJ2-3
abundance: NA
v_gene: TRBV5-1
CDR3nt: TGCGCCAGCAGCTCTCCGGGACAGGGGGCGGGAGCAGATACGCAGTATTTT
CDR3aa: CASSSPGQGAGADTQYF

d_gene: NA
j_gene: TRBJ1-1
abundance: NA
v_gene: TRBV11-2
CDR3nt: TGTGCTAACCCGGACAGGAACACTGAAGCTTTCTTT
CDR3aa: CANPDRNTEAFF

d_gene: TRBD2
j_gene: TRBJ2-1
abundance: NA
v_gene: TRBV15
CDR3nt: TGTGCCACCAGCAGAGATAGAGGCGGGGGGCCTTCCTACAATGAGCAGTTCTTC
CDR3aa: CATSRDRGGGPSYNEQFF

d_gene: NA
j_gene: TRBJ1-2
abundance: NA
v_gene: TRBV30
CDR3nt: TGTGCCTGGAGGATCGAAACATTTACTAACTATGGCTACACCTTC
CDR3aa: CAWRIETFTNYGYTF

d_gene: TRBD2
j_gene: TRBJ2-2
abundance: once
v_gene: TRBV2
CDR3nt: TGTGCCAGCAAAGAGGCTAGCGGGCCCCTTGGCACCGGGGAGCTGTTTTTT
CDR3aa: CASKEASGPLGTGELFF

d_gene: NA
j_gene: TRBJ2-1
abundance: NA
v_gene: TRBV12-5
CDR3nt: TGTGCTAGTGGTTTTGTGGGGCAGGGGAACAATGAGCAGTTCTTC
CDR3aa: CASGFVGQGNNEQFF

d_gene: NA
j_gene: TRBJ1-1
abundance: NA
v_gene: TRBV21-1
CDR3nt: TGTGCCAGCAGCAAAGGCCCGGTTAGCAGGGGAACAGGCCCTGAAGCTTTCTTT
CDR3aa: CASSKGPVSRGTGPEAFF